This record covers a single T cell receptor (beta chain). The data are from a study of CD8+CD57+ T cells in acquired aplastic anemia. J lost 3 bases, V lost 8 bases, and 9 bases had no gene match. The CDR3 runs to 15 residues. Germline assignment: CDR1 ENHRY and CDR2 SYGVKD. Genomic DNA served as template for TCR beta VDJ and CDR3 profiling. TCRdb ran MiXCR on the reads and lists one entry per CDR3 protein. The table includes 350,000 to 450,000 distinct CDR3 sequences, 65% to 75% detected once. The clonotype originates from a human donor in good health, serving as a control. Sequenced input: sorted CD4+, CD8+, or CD8+CD57+ T cells (not recorded which) from PBMCs. The V call is TRBV10-3, the J call TRBJ2-7, with 11 bases that match TRBD2. For the CDR3, the DNA is TGTGCCATCGCTGCCTCACTAGCGGGAGACTACGAGCAGTACTTC. Protein product: CAIAASLAGDYEQYF.